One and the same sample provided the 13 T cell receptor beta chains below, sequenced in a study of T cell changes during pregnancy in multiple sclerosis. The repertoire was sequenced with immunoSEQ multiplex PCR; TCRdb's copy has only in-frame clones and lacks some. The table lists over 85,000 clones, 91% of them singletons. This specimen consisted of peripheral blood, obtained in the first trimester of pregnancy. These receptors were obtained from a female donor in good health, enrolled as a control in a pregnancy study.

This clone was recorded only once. CDR3 protein: CASSSRGTNEKLFF. CDR3 DNA: TGTGCCAGCAGTTCCCGAGGAACTAATGAAAAACTGTTTTTT. The chain uses TRBV27 and TRBJ1-4, with unresolved D. The germline V gene has CDR1 MNHEY and CDR2 SMNVEV (reference sequence). The CDR3 extends over 14 amino acids. Between the trimmed V and J ends, which lost 4 bases and 1 base, there was a span of 7 bases.

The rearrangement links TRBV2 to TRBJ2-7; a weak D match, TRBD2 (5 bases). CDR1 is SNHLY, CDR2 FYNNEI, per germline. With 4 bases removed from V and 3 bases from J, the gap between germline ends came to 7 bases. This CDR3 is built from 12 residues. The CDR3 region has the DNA TGTGCCAGCAGTGGGGAGAGCTACGAGCAGTACTTC. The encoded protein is CASSGESYEQYF.

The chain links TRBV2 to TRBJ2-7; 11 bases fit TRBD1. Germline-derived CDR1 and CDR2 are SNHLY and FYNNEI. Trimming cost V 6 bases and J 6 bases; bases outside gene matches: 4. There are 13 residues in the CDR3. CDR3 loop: CASSGQGAGEQYF. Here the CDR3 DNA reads TGTGCCAGCAGCGGACAGGGGGCAGGCGAGCAGTACTTC.

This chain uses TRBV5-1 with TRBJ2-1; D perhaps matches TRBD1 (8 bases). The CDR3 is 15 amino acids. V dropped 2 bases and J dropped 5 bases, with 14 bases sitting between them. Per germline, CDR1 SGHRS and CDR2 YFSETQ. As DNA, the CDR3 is TGCGCCAGCAGCTTCAGCGGGACAGGAAACAATGAGCAGTTCTTC. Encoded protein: CASSFSGTGNNEQFF.

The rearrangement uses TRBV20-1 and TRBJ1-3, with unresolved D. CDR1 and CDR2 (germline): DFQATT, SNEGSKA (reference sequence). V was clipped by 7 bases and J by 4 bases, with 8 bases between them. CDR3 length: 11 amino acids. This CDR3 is CSVPGGNTIYF. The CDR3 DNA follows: TGCAGTGTCCCAGGAGGAAACACCATATATTTT.

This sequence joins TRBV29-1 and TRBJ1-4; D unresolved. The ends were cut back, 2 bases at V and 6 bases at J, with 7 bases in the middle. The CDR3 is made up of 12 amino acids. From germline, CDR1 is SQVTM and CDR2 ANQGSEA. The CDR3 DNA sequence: TGCAGCGTTGAAAGAGAGGATGAAAAACTGTTTTTT. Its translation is CSVEREDEKLFF.

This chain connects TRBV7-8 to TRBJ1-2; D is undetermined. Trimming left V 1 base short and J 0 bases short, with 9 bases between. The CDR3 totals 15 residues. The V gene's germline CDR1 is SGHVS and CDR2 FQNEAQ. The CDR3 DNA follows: TGTGCCAGCAGCTTAGACCGAGCCGCTAACTATGGCTACACCTTC. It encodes CASSLDRAANYGYTF.

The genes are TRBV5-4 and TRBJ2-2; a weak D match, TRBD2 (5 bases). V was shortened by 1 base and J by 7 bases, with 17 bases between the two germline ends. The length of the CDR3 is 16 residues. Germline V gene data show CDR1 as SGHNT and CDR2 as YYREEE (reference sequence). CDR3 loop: CASSLWAPGGGGELFF. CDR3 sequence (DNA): TGTGCCAGCAGCTTGTGGGCCCCAGGAGGTGGCGGGGAGCTGTTTTTT.

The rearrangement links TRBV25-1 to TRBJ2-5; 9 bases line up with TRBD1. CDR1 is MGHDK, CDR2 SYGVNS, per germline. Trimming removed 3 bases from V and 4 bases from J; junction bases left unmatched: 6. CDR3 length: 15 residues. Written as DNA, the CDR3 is TGTGCCAGCAGTGATCCTTCGACAGGGGGAGAGACCCAGTACTTC. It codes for CASSDPSTGGETQYF.

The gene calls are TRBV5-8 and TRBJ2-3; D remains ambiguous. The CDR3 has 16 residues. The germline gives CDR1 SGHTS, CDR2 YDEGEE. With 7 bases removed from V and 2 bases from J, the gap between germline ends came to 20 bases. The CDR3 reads CASQGYSGSHTDTQYF. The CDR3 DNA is TGTGCCAGCCAAGGATATTCAGGCAGCCACACAGATACGCAGTATTTT.

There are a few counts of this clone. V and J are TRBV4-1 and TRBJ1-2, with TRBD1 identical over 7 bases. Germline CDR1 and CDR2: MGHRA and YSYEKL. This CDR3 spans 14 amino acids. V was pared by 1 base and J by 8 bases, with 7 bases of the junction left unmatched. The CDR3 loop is CASSQGGQEVGYTF. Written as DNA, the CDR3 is TGCGCCAGCAGCCAAGGAGGACAGGAGGTGGGCTACACCTTC.

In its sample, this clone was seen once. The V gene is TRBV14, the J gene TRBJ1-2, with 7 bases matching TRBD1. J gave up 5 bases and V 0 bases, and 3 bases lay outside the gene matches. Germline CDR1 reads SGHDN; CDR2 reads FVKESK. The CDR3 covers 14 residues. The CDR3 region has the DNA TGTGCCAGCAGCCAAGATTTGACAGGGTATGGCTACACCTTC. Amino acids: CASSQDLTGYGYTF.

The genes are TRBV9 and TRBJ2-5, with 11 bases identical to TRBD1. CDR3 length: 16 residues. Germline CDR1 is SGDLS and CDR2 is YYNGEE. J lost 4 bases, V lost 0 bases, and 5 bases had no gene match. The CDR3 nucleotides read TGTGCCAGCAGCGTAGCCCCCGGGACAGGGGGAGAGACCCAGTACTTC. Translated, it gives CASSVAPGTGGETQYF.